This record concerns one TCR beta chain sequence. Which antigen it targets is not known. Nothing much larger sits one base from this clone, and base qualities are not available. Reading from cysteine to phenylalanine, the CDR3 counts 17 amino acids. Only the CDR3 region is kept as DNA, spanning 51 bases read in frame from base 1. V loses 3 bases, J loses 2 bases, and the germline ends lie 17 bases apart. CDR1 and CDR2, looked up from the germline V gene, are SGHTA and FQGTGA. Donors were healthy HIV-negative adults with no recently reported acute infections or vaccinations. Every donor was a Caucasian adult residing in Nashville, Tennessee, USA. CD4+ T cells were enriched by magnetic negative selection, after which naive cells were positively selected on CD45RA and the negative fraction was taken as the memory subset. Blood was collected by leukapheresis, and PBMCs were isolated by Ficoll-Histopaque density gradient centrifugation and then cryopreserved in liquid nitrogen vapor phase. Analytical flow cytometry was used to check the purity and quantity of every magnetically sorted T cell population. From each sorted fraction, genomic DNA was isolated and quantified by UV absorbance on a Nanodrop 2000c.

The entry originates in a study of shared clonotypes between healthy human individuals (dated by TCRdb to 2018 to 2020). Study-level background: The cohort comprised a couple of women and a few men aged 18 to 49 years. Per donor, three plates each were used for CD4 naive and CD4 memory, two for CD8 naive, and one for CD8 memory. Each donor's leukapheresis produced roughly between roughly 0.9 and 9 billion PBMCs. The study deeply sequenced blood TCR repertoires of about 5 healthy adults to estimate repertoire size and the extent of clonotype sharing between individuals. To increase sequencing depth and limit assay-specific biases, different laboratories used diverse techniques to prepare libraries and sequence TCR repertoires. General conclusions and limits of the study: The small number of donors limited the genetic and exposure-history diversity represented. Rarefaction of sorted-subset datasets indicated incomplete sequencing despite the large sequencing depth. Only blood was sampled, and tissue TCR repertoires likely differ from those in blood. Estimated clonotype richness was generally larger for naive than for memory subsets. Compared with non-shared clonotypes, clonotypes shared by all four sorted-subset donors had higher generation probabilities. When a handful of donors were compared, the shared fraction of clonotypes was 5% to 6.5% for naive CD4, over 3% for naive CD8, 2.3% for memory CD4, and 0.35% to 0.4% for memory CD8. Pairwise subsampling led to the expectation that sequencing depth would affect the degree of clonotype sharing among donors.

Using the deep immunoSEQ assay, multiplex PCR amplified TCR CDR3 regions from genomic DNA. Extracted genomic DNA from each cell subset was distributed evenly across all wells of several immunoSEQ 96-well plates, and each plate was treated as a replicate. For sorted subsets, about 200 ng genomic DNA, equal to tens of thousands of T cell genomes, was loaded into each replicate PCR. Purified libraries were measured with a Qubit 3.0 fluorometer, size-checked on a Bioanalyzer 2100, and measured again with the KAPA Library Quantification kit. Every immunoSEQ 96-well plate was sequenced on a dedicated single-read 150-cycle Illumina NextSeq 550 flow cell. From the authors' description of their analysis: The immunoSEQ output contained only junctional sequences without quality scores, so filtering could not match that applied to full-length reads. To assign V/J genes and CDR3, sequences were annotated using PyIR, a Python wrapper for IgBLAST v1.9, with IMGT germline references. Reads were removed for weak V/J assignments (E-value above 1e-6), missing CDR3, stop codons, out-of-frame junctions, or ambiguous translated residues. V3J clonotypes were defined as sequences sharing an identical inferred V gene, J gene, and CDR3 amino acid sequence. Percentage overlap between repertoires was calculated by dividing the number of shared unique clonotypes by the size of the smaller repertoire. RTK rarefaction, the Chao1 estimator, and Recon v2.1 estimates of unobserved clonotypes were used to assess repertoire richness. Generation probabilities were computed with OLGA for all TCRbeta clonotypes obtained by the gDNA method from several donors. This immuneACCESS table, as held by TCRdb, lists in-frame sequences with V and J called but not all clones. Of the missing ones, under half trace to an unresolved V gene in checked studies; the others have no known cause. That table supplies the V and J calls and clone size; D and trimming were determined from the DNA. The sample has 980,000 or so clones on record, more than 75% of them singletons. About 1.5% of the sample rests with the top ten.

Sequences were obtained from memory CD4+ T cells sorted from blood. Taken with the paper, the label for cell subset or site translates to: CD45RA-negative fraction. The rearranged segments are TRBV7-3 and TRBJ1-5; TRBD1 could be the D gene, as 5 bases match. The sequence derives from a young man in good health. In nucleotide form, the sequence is TGTGCCAGCAGCTTGAAACAGCGGACATCGCGCAATCAGCCCCAGCATTTT. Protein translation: CASSLKQRTSRNQPQHF.